Listed below are T cell receptor beta chains from one sample, sequenced in a study of regulatory T cells in long-lasting Graves disease. TCRdb ran MiXCR on the multiplex PCR reads and lists one entry per CDR3 protein. The sample records around 250,000 distinct CDR3 sequences, around 20% being singletons. Specimen: peripheral blood mononuclear cells (PBMCs), collected at new diagnosis, from a patient treated with antithyroid drugs. These receptors all stem from a female donor with Graves disease. Both conserved end residues are part of each CDR3.

CDR3 protein,V gene,J gene
CSARGPTDGGEKLFF,TRBV20-1,TRBJ1-4
CASSLPGTDYGYTF,TRBV5-6,TRBJ1-2
CSVTYSTDTQYF,TRBV29-1,TRBJ2-3
CASSFLAGATGELFF,TRBV7-2,TRBJ2-2
CASSHRQAGRYEQYF,TRBV12-3/TRBV12-4,TRBJ2-7
CASSLGLAGAYEQYF,TRBV7-2,TRBJ2-7
CASSEGDRVGGYTF,TRBV10-1,TRBJ1-2
CASSLDRAGYNSPLHF,TRBV14,TRBJ1-6
CASSFRLGLATRYEQYF,TRBV5-4,TRBJ2-7
CASSVGAAQETQYF,TRBV9,TRBJ2-5
CASSLGENQPQHF,TRBV27,TRBJ1-5
CASRTSGSYEQYF,TRBV28,TRBJ2-7